This T cell receptor beta chain derives from a study of tumor-infiltrating lymphocytes in primary liver carcinoma. Study-wide context: Patients, male and female, were 30 to 69 years old.

The CDR3 length is 17 residues. After removal of 8 bases from V and 1 base from J, the junction contained 16 bases not matched to a gene. Investigators took RNA and DNA out together from roughly 21-30 mg of unsorted bulk tissue. Surgery removed the patients' primary liver carcinoma. There are many counts of this clonotype. Its antigen is currently unknown. Study findings and constraints: Only about 7.5-24% of top clones were detected in all five tumor regions. Blood trailed tumors significantly in top-250-clone fraction (p = 0.039).

With roughly 500 ng total RNA as template and a constant-region primer, TCR beta cDNA was made. Generation of the TCR beta libraries relied on three nested multiplex PCR rounds using slightly modified ARM-PCR. Rounds one and two of PCR, each of around 9 cycles, were primed with TRBV1-TRBV30 forward primers and a C-beta reverse primer. TCRdb itself ran the multiplex PCR reads through MiXCR, one entry per CDR3 protein. The sample lists 95,000 to 100,000 distinct CDR3 sequences, around 73% occurring once. Sample: liver tumor tissue from sampling region 2. As for subset: tumor region T2, inferior pole. This rearrangement joins TRBV12-3 or TRBV12-4 to TRBJ2-5; TRBD2 aligns across 7 bases. The receptor was isolated from a woman in her sixties or seventies with primary liver carcinoma and hepatitis B virus infection. The CDR3 spells CASSLTGGGLSQETQYF. The CDR3 DNA sequence: TGTGCCAGCTCCTTAACTGGGGGAGGGTTAAGCCAAGAGACCCAGTACTTC.